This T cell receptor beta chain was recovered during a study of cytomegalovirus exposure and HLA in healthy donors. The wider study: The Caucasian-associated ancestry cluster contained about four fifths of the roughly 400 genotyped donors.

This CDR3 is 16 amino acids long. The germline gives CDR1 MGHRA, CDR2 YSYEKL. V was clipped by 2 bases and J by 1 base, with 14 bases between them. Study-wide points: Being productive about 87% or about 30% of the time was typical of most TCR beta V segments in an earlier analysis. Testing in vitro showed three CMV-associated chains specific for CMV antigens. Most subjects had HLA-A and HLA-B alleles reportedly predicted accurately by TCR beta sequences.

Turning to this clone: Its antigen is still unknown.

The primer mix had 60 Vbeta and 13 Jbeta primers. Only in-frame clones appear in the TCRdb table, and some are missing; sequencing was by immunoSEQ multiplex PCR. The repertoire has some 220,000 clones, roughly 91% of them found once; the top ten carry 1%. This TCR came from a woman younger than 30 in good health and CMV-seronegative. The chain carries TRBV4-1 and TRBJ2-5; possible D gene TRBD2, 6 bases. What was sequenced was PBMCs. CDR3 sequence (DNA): TGCGCCAGCAGCCAACTGGCTAGCGTGTCCCAAGAGACCCAGTACTTC. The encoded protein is CASSQLASVSQETQYF.